What follows are 13 T cell receptor beta chains derived from one specimen sequenced in a study of CD8 T cells in acute hepatitis C reinfection. Sequencing was performed with immunoSEQ multiplex PCR; in TCRdb, only in-frame clones are kept and a portion is missing. The sample has approximately 39,000 clones, roughly 89% seen once. The time point here: naive CD8 control sorted from an acute-time-point sample. Sequencing used naive CD8+ T cells from PBMCs. These receptors were obtained from a man aged 25 to 45 with chronic hepatitis C.

The chain links TRBV28 to TRBJ1-1; 8 nucleotides line up with TRBD1. This CDR3 comprises 15 residues. V lost 4 bases to trimming and J lost 6 bases; unmatched junction nucleotides: 10. Germline-derived CDR1 and CDR2 are MDHEN and SYDVKM. CDR3 residues: CASSSQGQGWAEAFF. CDR3 in DNA: TGTGCCAGCAGTTCTCAAGGACAGGGATGGGCTGAAGCTTTCTTT.

The V gene is TRBV19, the J gene TRBJ1-1; the match to TRBD1 covers 7 bases. The CDR3 consists of 14 residues. Germline CDR1 LNHDA, CDR2 SQIVND (reference sequence). The V gene end was trimmed by 6 bases and the J gene end by 0 bases; junction bases not matched to a gene: 4. This chain's CDR3 is CASSYGTVNTEAFF. The DNA for the CDR3 is TGTGCCAGTAGCTACGGGACAGTGAACACTGAAGCTTTCTTT.

A single count supports this clone. The rearrangement uses TRBV4-3 and TRBJ2-2; 10 nucleotides line up with TRBD1. This CDR3 is built from 18 residues. CDR1 LGHNA and CDR2 YSLEER come from the germline V gene. Trimming removed 2 bases from V and 2 bases from J; junction bases left unmatched: 8. As DNA, the CDR3 is TGCGCCAGCAGCCAAAGGGACAGGGGATTCCGCAACACCGGGGAGCTGTTTTTT. It yields the protein CASSQRDRGFRNTGELFF.

The V gene is TRBV29-1, the J gene TRBJ1-2; D not resolved. The CDR3 loop spans 10 amino acids. V was trimmed by 3 bases and J by 2 bases, leaving 1 base between them. Germline CDR1 and CDR2: SQVTM and ANQGSEA. The CDR3 is CSVDNYGYTF. Written as DNA, the CDR3 is TGCAGCGTTGACAACTATGGCTACACCTTC.

CDR3: CSVEERADNYGYTF. The CDR3 DNA reads as TGCAGCGTTGAAGAAAGGGCAGATAACTATGGCTACACCTTC. This rearrangement joins TRBV29-1 to TRBJ1-2; D is uncertain. Germline lookup yields CDR1 SQVTM and CDR2 ANQGSEA. CDR3 length equals 14 residues. Trimming took 0 bases from V and 1 from J, leaving 9 bases between them.

V is TRBV2 and J is TRBJ2-7, with D perhaps TRBD2 (5 bases). The germline gives CDR1 SNHLY, CDR2 FYNNEI. This CDR3 is built from 15 residues. The germline V and J ends were trimmed by 8 bases and 0 bases, with 17 bases remaining between them. The CDR3 region has the DNA TGTGCCAGCGTGGAGGACGGGTCGAGCTCCTACGAGCAGTACTTC. Translation gives CASVEDGSSSYEQYF.

The genes are TRBV4-1 and TRBJ2-2; 12 nucleotides agree with TRBD2. In germline, CDR1 is MGHRA, CDR2 YSYEKL. This CDR3 has 17 amino acids. With V trimmed by 1 base and J by 1 base, 1 base remained unmatched. The CDR3 reads CASSQGTSGVNTGELFF. For the CDR3, the DNA is TGCGCCAGCAGCCAAGGGACTAGCGGGGTGAACACCGGGGAGCTGTTTTTT.

The chain has TRBV15 and TRBJ2-1, with 12 bases that match TRBD2. In germline, CDR1 is LNHNV, CDR2 YYDKDF (reference sequence). Germline trimming cut 8 bases from V and 9 bases from J; bases unmatched to any gene: 8. This CDR3 spans 14 amino acids. The CDR3 DNA sequence: TGTGCCACCCATCCCTGGACTAGCGGGACTGAGCAGTTCTTC. It is translated as CATHPWTSGTEQFF.

The chain uses TRBV7-2 and TRBJ2-3, with a tentative D call TRBD1 (6 bases). The CDR3 loop spans 15 amino acids. Germline CDR1 reads SGHTA; CDR2 reads FQGNSA. Trimming pared 4 bases from V and 2 bases from J, leaving 13 bases between. Here the CDR3 reads CASSYQGQFTDTQYF. The CDR3 coding sequence is TGTGCCAGCAGCTACCAAGGACAGTTCACAGATACGCAGTATTTT.

J is TRBJ2-3 and V is TRBV2; the D gene could be TRBD1 or TRBD2 (5 bases each). V was trimmed by 6 bases and J by 6 bases, leaving 10 bases between them. This CDR3 has 12 amino acids. Germline lookup yields CDR1 SNHLY and CDR2 FYNNEI. DNA of the CDR3: TGTGCCAGCAGCGCCTGGGGGGATACGCAGTATTTT. As protein: CASSAWGDTQYF. The full variable domain, completed using reference TRBV2 and TRBJ2-3, is EPEVTQTPSHQVTQMGQEVILRCVPISNHLYFYWYRQILGQKVEFLVSFYNNEISEKSEIFDDQFSVERPDGSNFTLKIRSTKLEDSAMYFCASSAWGDTQYFGPGTRLTVL.

The rearrangement joins TRBV9 to TRBJ1-2, with 11 nucleotides matching TRBD1. The J segment lost 9 bases and the V segment lost 4 bases, leaving 8 bases of the junction unmatched. The CDR3 totals 14 residues. The V gene's germline CDR1 is SGDLS and CDR2 YYNGEE. DNA of the CDR3: TGTGCCAGCAGCCGGACAGGGGGCGAGGAGAGCTACACCTTC. As protein: CASSRTGGEESYTF.

The chain uses TRBV7-9 and TRBJ2-1; 12 nucleotides match TRBD2. The junction had 8 bases not matched to a gene; V was cut back by 5 bases and J by 3 bases. Per the germline V gene, CDR1 is SEHNR and CDR2 is FQNEAQ (reference sequence). The CDR3 totals 17 residues. CDR3 amino acids: CASSAASGGANYNEQFF. For the CDR3, the DNA is TGTGCCAGCAGCGCCGCTAGCGGGGGGGCCAACTACAATGAGCAGTTCTTC.

This chain connects TRBV7-8 to TRBJ1-4; 9 bases line up with TRBD1. V shed 10 bases, J shed 4 bases, and the junction held 10 bases outside the gene matches. Germline V gene lookup returns CDR1 SGHVS and CDR2 FQNEAQ. This CDR3 is 15 amino acids long. CDR3 loop: CATQRGGQGNEKLFF. Written as DNA, the CDR3 is TGTGCCACACAGAGAGGGGGACAGGGTAATGAAAAACTGTTTTTT.